This T cell receptor (beta chain) was found in a study of blood T cell repertoires in COVID-19. Study summary: COVID-19 samples collected from the United States, Italy and Spain covered acute and convalescent phases. Sources were T cells, B-cell-depleted T cells, or PBMCs; the material itself was cDNA or gDNA.

This CDR3 contains 15 residues. Trimming at V came to 3 bases and at J to 0 bases, leaving 5 bases not matched to a gene. Germline CDR1 PRHDT, CDR2 FYEKMQ (reference sequence). Authors' methods: Amplifying reference gene primers gave estimates of nucleated cell counts. Clones were sequenced by immunoSEQ multiplex PCR, and TCRdb holds only the in-frame ones, with some missing. The DNA gave D and trimming, while V, J and clone size come from that table. The table records some 300,000 clones, more than 75% of them present only once. Participants, about 18 to 90 years old, spanned 25 or so US areas. This clone has just one count.

Sequencing used PBMCs or T cells enriched from blood (not recorded which). The TCR originated in a woman under 40 who had recovered from COVID-19. The chain links TRBV13 to TRBJ2-7; 7 bases agree with TRBD2. The CDR3 reads CASSFSQRGSYEQYF. DNA of the CDR3: TGTGCCAGCAGCTTCTCACAGCGGGGCTCCTACGAGCAGTACTTC. Combining the CDR3 with reference TRBV13 and TRBJ2-7 gives the whole variable domain AAGVIQSPRHLIKEKRETATLKCYPIPRHDTVYWYQQGPGQDPQFLISFYEKMQSDKGSIPDRFSAQQFSDYHSELNMSSLELGDSALYFCASSFSQRGSYEQYFGPGTRLTVT.